This paragraph covers one T cell receptor (beta chain) sequence. The data originate from a study of blood T cells in healthy people across ages. Study-wide background: Template switching recovered approximately one barcoded beta molecule for every two T cells.

The use of a sample-barcoded 5' primer and a J-beta primer mix characterized a second PCR of about 6 to 12 cycles. Each TCR beta cDNA got a 12-nucleotide random molecular identifier. In TCRdb, the 5' RACE reads were re-called with MiXCR into one record per CDR3 protein. The data hold about a million distinct CDR3 sequences, with just over 50% observed a single time. This CDR3 has 18 amino acids. Trimming took 3 bases from V and 0 from J, leaving 18 bases between them. Germline CDR1 MGHRA, CDR2 YSYEKL. Sequenced sample: blood. V usage is TRBV4-1 and J usage is TRBJ1-5; D remains unclear. This TCR was sampled from a woman aged 55-75 years in good health. CDR3 sequence: CASSQYHMVASSNQPQHF. For the CDR3, the DNA is TGCGCCAGCAGCCAGTACCACATGGTCGCATCTAGCAATCAGCCCCAGCATTTT.